This TCR beta chain is from a study of blood T cell repertoires in COVID-19. In the study overall: Sources were T cells, B-cell-depleted T cells, or PBMCs; the material itself was cDNA or gDNA.

The assay was immunoSEQ multiplex PCR, and TCRdb's table has in-frame clones only and misses some. The sample includes 380,000 or so clones, approximately 88% of them seen just once. The J segment lost 2 bases and the V segment lost 4 bases, leaving 18 bases of the junction unmatched. The CDR3 loop spans 21 amino acids. Germline V gene sequence: CDR1 SGHRS, CDR2 YFSETQ. The sequence derives from a man in his forties with acute or convalescent COVID-19. The sequencing input was peripheral blood. The chain carries TRBV5-1 and TRBJ2-6; 10 bases line up with TRBD1. The CDR3 nucleotides are TGCGCCAGCAGCCCCATGGGACAGGGGAGAACTGTTGTCGCTGGGGCCAACGTCCTGACTTTC. Encoded protein: CASSPMGQGRTVVAGANVLTF. Full variable domain (missing parts from reference TRBV5-1 and TRBJ2-6): KAGVTQTPRYLIKTRGQQVTLSCSPISGHRSVSWYQQTPGQGLQFLFEYFSETQRNKGNFPGRFSGRQFSNSRSEMNVSTLELGDSALYLCASSPMGQGRTVVAGANVLTFGAGSRLTVL.